These T cell receptor beta chains were read from a single sample in a study of blood T cell repertoires in COVID-19. The table came from immunoSEQ multiplex PCR; TCRdb's copy has only in-frame clones and leaves some out. The sample yields under 300,000 clones, about 85% seen once. Input material: peripheral blood. These receptors were taken from a man aged 25-40 years who had recovered from COVID-19. Each CDR3 is given with its conserved first and last residue. Fields, in order: V gene, D gene, J gene, clone size, CDR3 DNA, CDR3 protein. A D gene is named only where the DNA matches it firmly. Some rows have no size entry. The others give once, few or many, or a class for an expanded clone.

v_call: TRBV5-1; d_call: TRBD2; j_call: TRBJ2-7; clone_size: -; cdr3_nt: TGCGCCAGCAGCGCGGGACTAGCGGGGGCCTACGAGCAGTACTTC; cdr3_aa: CASSAGLAGAYEQYF
v_call: TRBV23-1; d_call: -; j_call: TRBJ1-5; clone_size: once; cdr3_nt: TGCGCCAGCAGTCAATCGGCGACAGTCGGGCCTTATGGCAATCAGCCCCAGCATTTT; cdr3_aa: CASSQSATVGPYGNQPQHF
v_call: TRBV27; d_call: -; j_call: TRBJ2-5; clone_size: -; cdr3_nt: TGTGCCAGCAGTTTAGGTGGGGGGTACCAAGAGACCCAGTACTTC; cdr3_aa: CASSLGGGYQETQYF
v_call: TRBV7-3; d_call: -; j_call: TRBJ2-1; clone_size: -; cdr3_nt: TGTGCCAGCAGCGTCCGAGACAGCTCCTACAATGAGCAGTTCTTC; cdr3_aa: CASSVRDSSYNEQFF
v_call: TRBV6-5; d_call: -; j_call: TRBJ2-7; clone_size: -; cdr3_nt: TGTGCCAGCACCTACAGCTCCTACGAGCAGTACTTC; cdr3_aa: CASTYSSYEQYF
v_call: TRBV7-8; d_call: TRBD1; j_call: TRBJ1-2; clone_size: -; cdr3_nt: TGTGCCAGCAGTTCGAGGGGCAGGGGGGCTTCCTATGGCTACACCTTC; cdr3_aa: CASSSRGRGASYGYTF
v_call: TRBV4-1; d_call: TRBD2; j_call: TRBJ2-3; clone_size: -; cdr3_nt: TGCGCCAGCAGCCAAGTTCTTAGCGGGGGCCCGGATACGCAGTATTTT; cdr3_aa: CASSQVLSGGPDTQYF
v_call: TRBV11-3; d_call: TRBD1; j_call: TRBJ1-2; clone_size: -; cdr3_nt: TGTGCCAGCAGCAGACCATCCGGGACAGGGGGACCTAACTATGGCTACACCTTC; cdr3_aa: CASSRPSGTGGPNYGYTF
v_call: TRBV7-8; d_call: TRBD2; j_call: TRBJ2-5; clone_size: few; cdr3_nt: TGTGCCAGCAGCTTAGGGCGTTTGGGGCTAGCGGGGATCCAAGAGACCCAGTACTTC; cdr3_aa: CASSLGRLGLAGIQETQYF
v_call: TRBV4-1; d_call: -; j_call: TRBJ1-2; clone_size: -; cdr3_nt: TGCGCCAGCAGCCCTGCGGGTGGCCGTGGCTACACCTTC; cdr3_aa: CASSPAGGRGYTF
v_call: TRBV4-1; d_call: TRBD2; j_call: TRBJ2-1; clone_size: -; cdr3_nt: TGCGCCAGCAGGAACGCGGGGGGGCACTACAATGAGCAGTTCTTC; cdr3_aa: CASRNAGGHYNEQFF
v_call: TRBV25-1; d_call: -; j_call: TRBJ2-7; clone_size: few; cdr3_nt: TGTGCCAGCAGTGAACCCGGGGGACACGAGCAGTACTTC; cdr3_aa: CASSEPGGHEQYF
v_call: TRBV7-2; d_call: TRBD1; j_call: TRBJ1-6; clone_size: -; cdr3_nt: TGTGCCAGCAGAAGTCGGGACAGGGGTTCACCCCTCCACTTT; cdr3_aa: CASRSRDRGSPLHF
v_call: TRBV11-1; d_call: -; j_call: TRBJ1-2; clone_size: -; cdr3_nt: TGTGCCAGCAGGGACCGGCAGGGGAACTATGGCTACACCTTC; cdr3_aa: CASRDRQGNYGYTF
v_call: TRBV12-3/TRBV12-4; d_call: -; j_call: TRBJ2-2; clone_size: -; cdr3_nt: TGTGCCAGCGGGGGGACCGTTTTT; cdr3_aa: CASGGTVF
v_call: TRBV2; d_call: TRBD1; j_call: TRBJ1-2; clone_size: -; cdr3_nt: TGTGCCAGCAGGATGACAGGGGTGAAGGTTGGCTACACCTTC; cdr3_aa: CASRMTGVKVGYTF
v_call: TRBV7-9; d_call: -; j_call: TRBJ2-3; clone_size: -; cdr3_nt: TGTGCCAGCAGCTTAGAGGCCAGGCGAACAGATACGCAGTATTTT; cdr3_aa: CASSLEARRTDTQYF
v_call: TRBV3-1/TRBV3-2; d_call: -; j_call: TRBJ2-4; clone_size: -; cdr3_nt: TGTGCCAGCAGCCAAGGAGGGCACATTCAGTACTTC; cdr3_aa: CASSQGGHIQYF
v_call: TRBV5-8; d_call: -; j_call: TRBJ2-3; clone_size: -; cdr3_nt: TGTGCCAGCAGCCCGCTTGTGGCGGCTAGCACAGATACGCAGTATTTT; cdr3_aa: CASSPLVAASTDTQYF
v_call: TRBV19; d_call: -; j_call: TRBJ2-2; clone_size: few; cdr3_nt: TGTGCCAGTTCGAACAGGGCTGGCACCGGGGAGCTGTTTTTT; cdr3_aa: CASSNRAGTGELFF
v_call: TRBV7-3; d_call: -; j_call: TRBJ2-1; clone_size: -; cdr3_nt: TGTGCCAGCAGCTTATCGCGTAGCGGGGCGCAGGGGGATGAGCAGTTCTTC; cdr3_aa: CASSLSRSGAQGDEQFF
v_call: TRBV6-1; d_call: -; j_call: TRBJ1-6; clone_size: -; cdr3_nt: TGTGCCAGCAGTGAAATCTACAGTTATAATTCACCCCTCCACTTT; cdr3_aa: CASSEIYSYNSPLHF
v_call: TRBV28; d_call: TRBD1; j_call: TRBJ1-2; clone_size: once; cdr3_nt: TGTGCCAGCAGTACGGGACAGAACTATGGCTACACCTTC; cdr3_aa: CASSTGQNYGYTF
v_call: TRBV19; d_call: TRBD2; j_call: TRBJ2-3; clone_size: once; cdr3_nt: TGTGCCAGTAGTACAATTATAGGACTAGCGGCCACAGATACGCAGTATTTT; cdr3_aa: CASSTIIGLAATDTQYF
v_call: TRBV7-9; d_call: TRBD1; j_call: TRBJ2-3; clone_size: few; cdr3_nt: TGTGCCAGCAGTTGGGACAGGGTCGATGGAGATACGCAGTATTTT; cdr3_aa: CASSWDRVDGDTQYF
v_call: TRBV20-1; d_call: -; j_call: TRBJ2-5; clone_size: few; cdr3_nt: TGCAGTGCTTTTATTGAGACCCAGTACTTC; cdr3_aa: CSAFIETQYF
v_call: TRBV28; d_call: -; j_call: TRBJ2-6; clone_size: many; cdr3_nt: TGTGCCAGCAGTTTGACGTCTTCTAGCTCTGGGGCCAACGTCCTGACTTTC; cdr3_aa: CASSLTSSSSGANVLTF
v_call: TRBV19; d_call: -; j_call: TRBJ1-2; clone_size: -; cdr3_nt: TGTGCCAGTAGTATCGTAGGGGGATCTAACTATGGCTACACCTTC; cdr3_aa: CASSIVGGSNYGYTF
v_call: TRBV6-1; d_call: TRBD1; j_call: TRBJ1-1; clone_size: -; cdr3_nt: TGTGCCAGCAGTGAAGGGACAGGTAACACTGAAGCTTTCTTT; cdr3_aa: CASSEGTGNTEAFF
v_call: TRBV5-6; d_call: -; j_call: TRBJ2-7; clone_size: -; cdr3_nt: TGTGCCAGCAGCTATCGTACAGGCTCCTACGAGCAGTACTTC; cdr3_aa: CASSYRTGSYEQYF
v_call: TRBV7-3; d_call: -; j_call: TRBJ2-1; clone_size: -; cdr3_nt: TGTGCCAGCAGCCTAAGCGGAGGGCTCTACAATGAGCAGTTCTTC; cdr3_aa: CASSLSGGLYNEQFF
v_call: TRBV2; d_call: -; j_call: TRBJ1-5; clone_size: -; cdr3_nt: TGTGCCAGCAGTAGGGAAGGGGGTCAGCCCCAGCATTTT; cdr3_aa: CASSREGGQPQHF
v_call: TRBV3-1/TRBV3-2; d_call: -; j_call: TRBJ2-7; clone_size: -; cdr3_nt: TGTGCCAGCAGCCAAGGGCAGCAGGGTCCCCGGTCCTACGAGCAGTACTTC; cdr3_aa: CASSQGQQGPRSYEQYF
v_call: TRBV5-1; d_call: TRBD1; j_call: TRBJ1-6; clone_size: -; cdr3_nt: TGCGCCAGCTGCACAGGGGGCCTGAATTCACCCCTCCACTTT; cdr3_aa: CASCTGGLNSPLHF
v_call: TRBV2; d_call: -; j_call: TRBJ2-6; clone_size: -; cdr3_nt: TGTGCCAGCAGTCTTGGGGCCAACGTCCTGACTTTC; cdr3_aa: CASSLGANVLTF
v_call: TRBV6-5; d_call: TRBD1; j_call: TRBJ2-5; clone_size: once; cdr3_nt: TGTGCCAGCGGTTTGACAGGGGGGTTTAAAGAGACCCAGTACTTC; cdr3_aa: CASGLTGGFKETQYF
v_call: TRBV10-3; d_call: TRBD1; j_call: TRBJ2-7; clone_size: -; cdr3_nt: TGTGCCTCACGGGACAGGGACGGGTACGAGCAGTACTTC; cdr3_aa: CASRDRDGYEQYF
v_call: TRBV7-3; d_call: TRBD2; j_call: TRBJ2-5; clone_size: once; cdr3_nt: TGTGCCAGCAGCACCGGACTAGCGGGGGGTTCAGAGACCCAGTACTTC; cdr3_aa: CASSTGLAGGSETQYF
v_call: TRBV10-3; d_call: TRBD1; j_call: TRBJ2-7; clone_size: -; cdr3_nt: TGTGCCATCAGTGGAGGGACAGGCGATCCCTACGAGCAGTACTTC; cdr3_aa: CAISGGTGDPYEQYF
v_call: TRBV3-1/TRBV3-2; d_call: TRBD1; j_call: TRBJ1-3; clone_size: once; cdr3_nt: TGTGCCAGCAGCCGGGACAGGGACACCATATATTTT; cdr3_aa: CASSRDRDTIYF
v_call: TRBV3-1/TRBV3-2; d_call: TRBD2; j_call: TRBJ2-7; clone_size: -; cdr3_nt: TGTGCCAGCAGCCAAGATCTGTGGCGGGGGGGGTCCTACGAGCAGTACTTC; cdr3_aa: CASSQDLWRGGSYEQYF
v_call: TRBV7-2; d_call: TRBD2; j_call: TRBJ2-1; clone_size: -; cdr3_nt: TGTGCCAGCAGCTTCAGCGGGGGGGCCAGCAATGAGCAGTTCTTC; cdr3_aa: CASSFSGGASNEQFF
v_call: TRBV28; d_call: TRBD1; j_call: TRBJ1-2; clone_size: -; cdr3_nt: TGTGCCAGCAGTTCCCCTCGGACAGGAAACTATGGCTACACCTTC; cdr3_aa: CASSSPRTGNYGYTF
v_call: TRBV4-1; d_call: TRBD1; j_call: TRBJ2-2; clone_size: -; cdr3_nt: TGCGCCAGCAGCCAACACATATCCGACAGGGGGCGAAGGACCGGGGAGCTGTTTTTT; cdr3_aa: CASSQHISDRGRRTGELFF
v_call: TRBV7-2; d_call: -; j_call: TRBJ2-5; clone_size: -; cdr3_nt: TGTGCCAGCAGCTTATCGCTTGGTTACTCCCAAGAGACCCAGTACTTC; cdr3_aa: CASSLSLGYSQETQYF
v_call: TRBV7-3; d_call: -; j_call: TRBJ2-2; clone_size: -; cdr3_nt: TGTGCCAGCAGCGCCCTGGAACTAGGAGGGACCGGGGAGCTGTTTTTT; cdr3_aa: CASSALELGGTGELFF
v_call: TRBV23-1; d_call: TRBD2; j_call: TRBJ2-3; clone_size: -; cdr3_nt: TGCGCCAGCAGGCAGAGACTAGCGGGGGTGGGCACAGATACGCAGTATTTT; cdr3_aa: CASRQRLAGVGTDTQYF
v_call: TRBV7-9; d_call: TRBD1; j_call: TRBJ2-1; clone_size: once; cdr3_nt: TGTGCCAGCAGCACATGGACAGGCTACAATGAGCAGTTCTTC; cdr3_aa: CASSTWTGYNEQFF
v_call: TRBV7-3; d_call: TRBD1; j_call: TRBJ1-2; clone_size: few; cdr3_nt: TGTGCCAGCAGCACCGGGACAGGGGGCTATGGCTACACCTTC; cdr3_aa: CASSTGTGGYGYTF
v_call: TRBV14; d_call: -; j_call: TRBJ1-5; clone_size: once; cdr3_nt: TGTGCCAGCAGCCAAGGTCTAAATCAGCCCCAGCATTTT; cdr3_aa: CASSQGLNQPQHF
v_call: TRBV4-1; d_call: TRBD1; j_call: TRBJ1-4; clone_size: -; cdr3_nt: TGCGCCAGCAGCCAAGACCCCGGGACAGGGACTGAAAAACTGTTTTTT; cdr3_aa: CASSQDPGTGTEKLFF
v_call: TRBV7-3; d_call: -; j_call: TRBJ2-1; clone_size: -; cdr3_nt: TGTGCCAGCAGCTTATCTAGGTGGGGCGAGCAGTTCTTC; cdr3_aa: CASSLSRWGEQFF